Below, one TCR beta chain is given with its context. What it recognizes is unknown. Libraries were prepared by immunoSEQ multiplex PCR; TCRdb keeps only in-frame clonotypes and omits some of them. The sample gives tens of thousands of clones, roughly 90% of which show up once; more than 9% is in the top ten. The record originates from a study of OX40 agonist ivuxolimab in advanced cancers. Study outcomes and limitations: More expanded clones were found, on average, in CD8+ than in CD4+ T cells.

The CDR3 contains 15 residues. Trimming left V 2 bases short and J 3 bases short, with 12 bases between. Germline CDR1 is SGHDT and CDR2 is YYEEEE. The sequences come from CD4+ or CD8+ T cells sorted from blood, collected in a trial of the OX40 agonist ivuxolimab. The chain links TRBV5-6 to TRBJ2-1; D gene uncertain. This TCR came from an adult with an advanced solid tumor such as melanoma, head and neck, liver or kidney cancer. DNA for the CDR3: TGTGCCAGCAGCTTCAAAGTCGGCGGCTACAATGAGCAGTTCTTC. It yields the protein CASSFKVGGYNEQFF.